This TCR beta chain was profiled in a study of multiple sclerosis patients with progressive multifocal leukoencephalopathy. Each PCR contained spiked synthetic TR CDR3 controls spanning every V-J pairing. The repertoire was sequenced with immunoSEQ multiplex PCR; TCRdb's copy has only in-frame clones and lacks some. The sample shows 20,000 to 30,000 clones, 91% of them seen only once. V was cut by 3 bases and J by 4 bases, with 7 bases left in between. The CDR3 covers 13 residues. Germline CDR1 reads SGDLS; CDR2 reads YYNGEE. The time point: 12 to 13 months of natalizumab therapy. The starting material was PBMCs, obtained from a patient treated with natalizumab. This clonotype originated in a man under 40 with multiple sclerosis. The chain links TRBV9 to TRBJ2-2, with D possibly being TRBD1 (5 bases). The CDR3 region is CASSGQPTGELFF. Here the CDR3 DNA reads TGTGCCAGCAGCGGACAGCCCACCGGGGAGCTGTTTTTT. Based on the CDR3 plus reference TRBV9 and TRBJ2-2, the full variable domain is DSGVTQTPKHLITATGQRVTLRCSPRSGDLSVYWYQQSLDQGLQFLIQYYNGEERAKGNILERFSAQQFPDLHSELNLSSLELGDSALYFCASSGQPTGELFFGEGSRLTVL.